The T cell receptor beta chain described here comes from a study of T-cell memory formation after mild COVID-19. Broader study findings: Balance between CD4 and CD8 was seen in clones contracting day 15 to 85, and a CD4+ lean was seen in later expanders.

Remarks on this clonotype: Its target is unknown.

TCRdb fed the 5' RACE reads into MiXCR, producing one record per CDR3 protein. The repertoire has 200,000 to 250,000 distinct CDR3 sequences, about 10% of them found once; the top ten carry around 3.3%. The sequencing sample was made of PBMCs or a T cell subset sorted from them (not recorded which). This receptor was obtained from a man aged 18-30 years who had mild COVID-19 (a few samples of this study predate the infection). Cell type and time point are not known.

The chain's CDR3 is CASRPGQGATEAFF. The CDR3 DNA sequence: TGTGCCAGCCGACCGGGACAGGGGGCGACTGAAGCTTTCTTT. This rearrangement joins TRBV5-4 to TRBJ1-1, with TRBD1 identical over 12 bases. The CDR3 covers 14 residues. Trimming took 7 bases from V and 5 from J; bases not matched to a gene: 6. CDR1 is SGHNT, CDR2 YYREEE, per germline (reference sequence).